This TCR beta chain was recorded in a study of beta chain features in type 1 diabetes. About the research overall: Summed over all samples, the examined sorted cells came to roughly 110,000,000. General study findings and limits: TCRB CDR3 length was moderately but significantly reduced in all four CD4+ subsets of Type 1 diabetes patients.

Germline V gene lookup returns CDR1 LNHDA and CDR2 SQIVND (reference sequence). The CDR3 contains 15 residues. V lost 1 base to trimming and J lost 3 bases, with 10 bases between them. The authors reverse transcribed all of the isolated RNA, so sequencing captured expressed TCRB transcripts. Sequenced by immunoSEQ multiplex PCR; TCRdb stores in-frame clones only, minus some. The sample has 640,000 or so clones; around an eighth are singletons. About this clone itself: Antigen specificity is unknown.

This TCR came from a man younger than 30 with type 1 diabetes. The chain combines TRBV19 with TRBJ2-4; D is unresolved. The sample taken for sequencing was naive CD4+ T cells from blood. The CDR3 DNA sequence: TGTGCCAGTAGTATAGGCGTGGATGGCAAAAACATTCAGTACTTC. As protein: CASSIGVDGKNIQYF.